This T cell receptor (beta chain) was profiled in a study of blood T cell repertoires in COVID-19. For the study at large: Samples came from the United States, Italy and Spain, spanning acute and convalescent COVID-19.

This CDR3 has 14 amino acids. V was cut by 2 bases and J by 6 bases, with 13 bases left in between. Per germline, CDR1 SEHNR and CDR2 FQNEAQ (reference sequence). Here immunoSEQ multiplex PCR was the method, and the copy in TCRdb shows in-frame clones only, minus some. This sample has roughly 260,000 clones; 87% occur once, and the top ten carry less than 3%. This chain uses TRBV7-9 with TRBJ1-2, with D unclear. The sequenced material came from peripheral blood. The clonotype comes from a woman aged 45 to 65 with acute or convalescent COVID-19. The CDR3 DNA reads as TGTGCCAGCAGCTTAATGGAGTTATCCCATGGCTACACCTTC. The encoded protein is CASSLMELSHGYTF.